This TCR beta chain was identified in a study of blood T cell repertoires in COVID-19. The CDR3 length is 21 residues. The V gene end was trimmed by 2 bases and the J gene end by 3 bases; junction bases not matched to a gene: 19. Germline CDR1 reads MGHRA; CDR2 reads YSYEKL. Authors' data handling: The authors estimated nucleated cell counts from reference gene primer amplification. Assay used: immunoSEQ multiplex PCR; TCRdb lists only in-frame clones, some missing. The V and J calls and clone size are taken from that table; D and trimming were inferred from the DNA. The sample carries approximately 300,000 clones, 85% to 90% recorded once.

The J gene is TRBJ2-2, the V gene TRBV4-1; TRBD2 aligns across 9 bases. Sequenced material: peripheral blood. The receptor's source is a woman aged 45-60 years with COVID-19, enrolled during active disease. CDR3 loop: CASSQTPASGVKGPDTGELFF. The CDR3 DNA follows: TGCGCCAGCAGCCAAACCCCTGCTAGCGGGGTAAAAGGGCCGGACACCGGGGAGCTGTTTTTT.